The 27 T cell receptor beta chains presented below share a single source sample, sequenced in a study of technical replicates of blood from several donors. Produced via immunoSEQ multiplex PCR; TCRdb's table is partial and in-frame only. The data show fewer than 70,000 clones, 70% to 90% seen once. Sequences were obtained from PBMCs. The origin of the receptors is a human donor in good health. Some clones in this sample may be carry-over from other donors' samples.

The CDR3 loop is CASSLGGQGNEKLFF. DNA for the CDR3: TGTGCCAGCAGCTTAGGAGGACAGGGAAATGAAAAACTGTTTTTT. This sequence joins TRBV7-7 and TRBJ1-4; 8 bases align to TRBD1. Germline CDR1 is SSHAT and CDR2 is FNYEAQ (reference sequence). The CDR3 loop spans 15 amino acids. V lost 1 base and J lost 5; bases outside the gene matches: 3.

The chain links TRBV4-3 to TRBJ2-7, with 8 bases matching TRBD2. Germline V gene sequence: CDR1 LGHNA, CDR2 YSLEER. The CDR3 has 16 amino acids. V trimming: 4 bases; J trimming: 2 bases; junction bases outside the gene matches: 10. CDR3: CASSLLTGGPTYEQYF. In nucleotides, the CDR3 is TGCGCCAGCAGCCTCCTGACGGGAGGGCCAACCTACGAGCAGTACTTC.

The V and J genes are TRBV7-8 and TRBJ2-1, with 14 bases that match TRBD2. The germline gives CDR1 SGHVS, CDR2 FQNEAQ. The ends lost 5 bases at V and 1 base at J; junction bases unmatched: 7. The CDR3 consists of 18 residues. CDR3 residues: CASSAGLAGGRSYNEQFF. The CDR3 bases are TGTGCCAGCAGCGCTGGACTAGCGGGGGGTAGATCCTACAATGAGCAGTTCTTC.

J is TRBJ2-2 and V is TRBV4-3; the D gene is possibly TRBD2 (5 bases). V dropped 2 bases and J dropped 3 bases, with 10 bases sitting between them. The CDR3 contains 15 residues. CDR1 and CDR2 from the germline V gene are LGHNA and YSLEER. DNA for the CDR3: TGCGCCAGCAGCCAACAAACTAGTTACACCGGGGAGCTGTTTTTT. Translation gives CASSQQTSYTGELFF.

The J gene is TRBJ1-1, the V gene TRBV2; D is uncertain. V lost 1 base and J lost 0, with 9 bases in between. Germline CDR1 and CDR2: SNHLY and FYNNEI. The CDR3 is 15 amino acids. The CDR3 bases are TGTGCCAGCAGTGAAGGTCGCGGCTTGAACACTGAAGCTTTCTTT. Translating it yields CASSEGRGLNTEAFF.

This chain links TRBV7-9 with TRBJ1-4; TRBD1 matches at 9 bases. CDR3 size: 15 residues. The ends lost 1 base at V and 8 bases at J; junction bases unmatched: 5. Germline-derived CDR1 and CDR2 are SEHNR and FQNEAQ (reference sequence). This CDR3 is CASSLGGQGREKLFF. The CDR3 region has the DNA TGTGCCAGCAGCTTAGGGGGACAGGGTCGCGAAAAACTGTTTTTT.

The chain joins TRBV7-8 to TRBJ2-2; D remains unclear. Per the germline V gene, CDR1 is SGHVS and CDR2 is FQNEAQ. This CDR3 is built from 14 residues. V was cut by 4 bases and J by 1 base, with 7 bases left in between. This chain's CDR3 is CASSSTRNTGELFF. The DNA of the CDR3 is TGTGCCAGCAGCTCAACACGGAACACCGGGGAGCTGTTTTTT. The entire variable domain, with the rest obtained from reference TRBV7-8 and TRBJ2-2, is as follows: GAGVSQSPRYKVAKRGQDVALRCDPISGHVSLFWYQQALGQGPEFLTYFQNEAQLDKSGLPSDRFFAERPEGSVSTLKIQRTQQEDSAVYLCASSSTRNTGELFFGEGSRLTVL.

The rearrangement uses TRBV4-3 and TRBJ2-3; 7 bases line up with TRBD2. Trimming cost V 1 base and J 2 bases; bases outside gene matches: 9. The CDR3 totals 17 residues. Germline CDR1 and CDR2: LGHNA and YSLEER. The CDR3 nucleotides read TGCGCCAGCAGCCAAGTGGCCCGCGGGGGTATCACAGATACGCAGTATTTT. It translates to CASSQVARGGITDTQYF.

This clone occurred once. The V gene is TRBV19, the J gene TRBJ1-1; D is unresolved. Between the trimmed V and J ends, which lost 7 bases and 2 bases, there was a span of 11 bases. Per the germline V gene, CDR1 is LNHDA and CDR2 is SQIVND (reference sequence). There are 13 residues in the CDR3. The CDR3 here is CASTAHSNTEAFF. Written as DNA, the CDR3 is TGTGCCAGTACCGCTCACAGTAACACTGAAGCTTTCTTT. Drawing the rest from reference TRBV19 and TRBJ1-1, the complete variable domain is DGGITQSPKYLFRKEGQNVTLSCEQNLNHDAMYWYRQDPGQGLRLIYYSQIVNDFQKGDIAEGYSVSREKKESFPLTVTSAQKNPTAFYLCASTAHSNTEAFFGQGTRLTVV.

The V and J genes are TRBV6-5 and TRBJ2-1; D perhaps matches TRBD1 (6 bases). Germline CDR1 and CDR2: MNHEY and SVGAGI. The CDR3 extends over 13 amino acids. The V end lost 5 bases, the J end lost 1 base, and 6 bases lay between the germline ends. Here the CDR3 reads CASSGQSYNEQFF. Here the CDR3 DNA reads TGTGCCAGCAGTGGACAGTCCTACAATGAGCAGTTCTTC.

V usage is TRBV10-2 and J usage is TRBJ2-2; 7 bases fit TRBD2. The CDR3 covers 15 residues. The junction had 6 bases not matched to a gene; V was cut back by 3 bases and J by 5 bases. Germline loops: CDR1 WSHSY, CDR2 SAAADI. The CDR3 coding sequence is TGCGCCAGCAGTGACGGACTAGTTTGGACCGGGGAGCTGTTTTTT. Its translation is CASSDGLVWTGELFF.

This rearrangement joins TRBV19 to TRBJ2-2; D possibly corresponds to TRBD2 (6 bases). The length of the CDR3 is 16 residues. Germline CDR1 LNHDA, CDR2 SQIVND (reference sequence). V lost 5 bases to trimming and J lost 5 bases, with 18 bases between them. DNA of the CDR3: TGTGCCAGTAGTGCAAAGTGGAGGGGTTGGACCGGGGAGCTGTTTTTT. Translation gives CASSAKWRGWTGELFF. The entire variable domain, with the rest obtained from reference TRBV19 and TRBJ2-2, is as follows: DGGITQSPKYLFRKEGQNVTLSCEQNLNHDAMYWYRQDPGQGLRLIYYSQIVNDFQKGDIAEGYSVSREKKESFPLTVTSAQKNPTAFYLCASSAKWRGWTGELFFGEGSRLTVL.

The rearrangement links TRBV30 to TRBJ2-1, with TRBD2 matching over 10 bases. The trim removed 2 bases at V and 2 bases at J, leaving 0 bases unmatched. CDR1 and CDR2 from the germline V gene are GTSNPN and SVGIG (reference sequence). This CDR3 region has 14 residues. The CDR3 coding sequence is TGTGCCTGGAGTAGCGGGAGGGCCTACAATGAGCAGTTCTTC. It yields the protein CAWSSGRAYNEQFF.

The chain joins TRBV4-3 to TRBJ2-1; D gene uncertain. CDR3 size: 13 residues. The V end lost 0 bases, the J end lost 7 bases, and 7 bases lay between the germline ends. Looked up from germline, CDR1 is LGHNA and CDR2 is YSLEER. The CDR3 nucleotides are TGCGCCAGCAGCCAAGAGGCCTGGAATGAGCAGTTCTTC. Protein sequence: CASSQEAWNEQFF.

J is TRBJ2-7 and V is TRBV5-6; TRBD2 might be the D (6 bases). This CDR3 comprises 15 residues. V lost 4 bases and J lost 2, with 16 bases in between. Per the germline V gene, CDR1 is SGHDT and CDR2 is YYEEEE. CDR3 region: CASSLSGLPPYEQYF. CDR3 coding DNA: TGTGCCAGCAGCCTATCGGGACTCCCTCCCTACGAGCAGTACTTC.

The chain carries TRBV7-8 and TRBJ1-1; the D gene is possibly TRBD1 (6 bases). The CDR3 is 18 residues long. V dropped 4 bases and J dropped 7 bases, with 28 bases sitting between them. The germline gives CDR1 SGHVS, CDR2 FQNEAQ. The CDR3 protein is CASSSPQSQGRLLGEAFF. The CDR3 nucleotides read TGTGCCAGCAGCTCCCCCCAATCACAGGGTAGGCTATTGGGTGAAGCTTTCTTT.

The CDR3 nucleotides read TGTGCCAGTGGGGAGTGGCAGGCTTTCTCCTACGAGCAGTACTTC. It yields the protein CASGEWQAFSYEQYF. The V call is TRBV6-1, the J call TRBJ2-7; the D gene is possibly TRBD2 (5 bases). Trimming stripped 9 bases from V and 0 bases from J, with 18 bases between. The CDR3 sequence is 15 residues long. From germline, CDR1 is MNHNS and CDR2 SASEGT.

In DNA, the CDR3 is TGTGCCAGCAGTCCCGGGACAACCCCGGGAGATACGCAGTATTTT. It specifies CASSPGTTPGDTQYF. The genes are TRBV6-5 and TRBJ2-3; a weak D match, TRBD1 (6 bases). Trimming removed 5 bases from V and 5 bases from J, with 17 bases in between. From germline, CDR1 is MNHEY and CDR2 SVGAGI. The CDR3 totals 15 residues.

This clone has just one count. This chain links TRBV5-6 with TRBJ1-1; 8 positions agree with TRBD1. V dropped 4 bases and J dropped 4; count of bases not matched to a gene: 12. Germline V gives CDR1 SGHDT, CDR2 YYEEEE. This CDR3 region has 16 residues. DNA of the CDR3: TGTGCCAGCAGCAAATATGCAGGGGGCGCGGTCACTGAAGCTTTCTTT. It is translated as CASSKYAGGAVTEAFF.

The gene calls are TRBV15 and TRBJ2-3; 10 bases align to TRBD2. Per germline, CDR1 LNHNV and CDR2 YYDKDF (reference sequence). The length of the CDR3 is 16 residues. V lost 7 bases and J lost 3; bases outside the gene matches: 10. The CDR3: CATTTENSGGTDTQYF. The CDR3 DNA sequence: TGTGCCACCACCACAGAGAATAGCGGGGGGACAGATACGCAGTATTTT.

This clone was detected a few times. The V call is TRBV7-9, the J call TRBJ1-3; tentatively, D is TRBD1 (5 bases). V lost 5 bases, J lost 2 bases, and 10 bases lay in between. Germline V lookup: CDR1 SEHNR, CDR2 FQNEAQ (reference sequence). The CDR3 length is 14 residues. The CDR3 spells CASSLGTTGNTIYF. The CDR3 DNA is TGTGCCAGCAGCCTCGGGACTACTGGAAACACCATATATTTT.

This clone showed up just once. The CDR3, as DNA: TGTGCCAGCAGTCCAACAGGGGCCACCGGGGAGCTGTTTTTT. Translating it yields CASSPTGATGELFF. The V gene is TRBV6-5, the J gene TRBJ2-2; 7 bases are a match to TRBD1. The germline CDR1 and CDR2 sequences are MNHEY and SVGAGI. The CDR3 extends over 14 amino acids. V trimming: 5 bases; J trimming: 4 bases; junction bases outside the gene matches: 4.

This clone was seen a single time. V and J are TRBV30 and TRBJ2-6; TRBD2 agrees at 15 bases. V lost 4 bases, J lost 3 bases, and 4 bases stayed unmatched. Germline CDR1 GTSNPN, CDR2 SVGIG (reference sequence). This CDR3 spans 17 amino acids. CDR3 sequence: CAWIGTSGRNGANVLTF. CDR3 coding DNA: TGTGCCTGGATCGGGACTAGCGGGAGGAATGGGGCCAACGTCCTGACTTTC.

This clone was observed a single time. The V gene is TRBV9, the J gene TRBJ2-5; possibly TRBD2 for D (7 bases). CDR1 is SGDLS, CDR2 YYNGEE, per germline. The CDR3 has 15 residues. V gave up 0 bases and J gave up 1 base, with 10 bases separating them. The CDR3 DNA sequence: TGTGCCAGCAGCGTAGGCGGGGGCCCCCAAGAGACCCAGTACTTC. Residues: CASSVGGGPQETQYF.

The CDR3 reads CASSQDRGSYGYTF. The CDR3 DNA follows: TGTGCCAGCAGCCAAGATAGGGGCAGCTATGGCTACACCTTC. The chain recombines TRBV4-2 with TRBJ1-2; D might be TRBD1 (5 bases). V lost 0 bases and J lost 4, with 9 bases in between. CDR1 and CDR2 from the germline V gene are LGHNA and YNFKEQ. The CDR3 sequence is 14 residues long.

This chain joins TRBV10-3 and TRBJ1-4, with D possibly matching TRBD1 (5 bases). Germline-derived CDR1 and CDR2 are ENHRY and SYGVKD. The ends were cut back, 7 bases at V and 8 bases at J, with 11 bases in the middle. This CDR3 is 12 amino acids long. CDR3 region: CAINSGGEKLFF. Written as DNA, the CDR3 is TGTGCCATCAACTCCGGGGGGGAAAAACTGTTTTTT.

The V and J genes are TRBV4-1 and TRBJ1-5, with 8 bases fitting TRBD1. The V and J ends lost 4 bases and 0 bases, in that order; junction bases with no gene match: 8. This CDR3 contains 17 residues. CDR1 and CDR2 from the germline V gene are MGHRA and YSYEKL. As DNA, the CDR3 is TGCGCCAGCAGCCCCGGGGACAGGACTTATAGCAATCAGCCCCAGCATTTT. Translated: CASSPGDRTYSNQPQHF.